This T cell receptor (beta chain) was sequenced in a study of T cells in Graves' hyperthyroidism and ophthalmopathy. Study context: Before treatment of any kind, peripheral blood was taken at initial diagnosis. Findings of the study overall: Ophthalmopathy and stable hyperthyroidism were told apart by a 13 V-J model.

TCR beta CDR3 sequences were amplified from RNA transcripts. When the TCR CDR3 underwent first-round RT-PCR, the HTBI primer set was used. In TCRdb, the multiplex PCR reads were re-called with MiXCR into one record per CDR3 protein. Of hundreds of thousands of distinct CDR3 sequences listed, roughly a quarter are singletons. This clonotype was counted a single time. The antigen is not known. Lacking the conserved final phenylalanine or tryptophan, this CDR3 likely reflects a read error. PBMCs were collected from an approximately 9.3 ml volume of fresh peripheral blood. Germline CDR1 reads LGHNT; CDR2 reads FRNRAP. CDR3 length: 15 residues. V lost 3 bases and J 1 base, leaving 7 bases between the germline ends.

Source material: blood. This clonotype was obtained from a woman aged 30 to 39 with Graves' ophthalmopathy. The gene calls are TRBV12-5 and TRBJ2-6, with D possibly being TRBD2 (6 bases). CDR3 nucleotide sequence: TGTGCTAGTGGTTTACGGGAGTCTGGGGCCAACGTCCTGACTATC. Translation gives CASGLRESGANVLTI.